A single sample gave rise to the 31 T cell receptor beta chains below, sequenced in a study of blood T cell repertoires in COVID-19. Assay: immunoSEQ multiplex PCR; the TCRdb copy retains only in-frame clones and omits some. The sample includes under 500,000 clones, roughly 85% of them seen just once. The sequenced material came from PBMCs or T cells enriched from blood (not recorded which). The receptors derive from a woman in her late teens or twenties with acute COVID-19.

V usage is TRBV11-2 and J usage is TRBJ2-3; D not resolved. The CDR3 is made up of 14 amino acids. V was cut by 1 base and J by 7 bases, with 12 bases left in between. Germline V gene sequence: CDR1 SGHAT, CDR2 FQNNGV. CDR3 bases: TGTGCCAGCAGCTTAGTTAAAGCTCCGAATACGCAGTATTTT. Translation gives CASSLVKAPNTQYF.

This clone came up once. The V gene is TRBV28, the J gene TRBJ2-7, with TRBD2 matching 7 bases. V lost 3 bases and J lost 0; bases outside the gene matches: 5. This CDR3 comprises 15 residues. Per the germline V gene, CDR1 is MDHEN and CDR2 is SYDVKM. CDR3: CASSLGLRSSYEQYF. In nucleotides, the CDR3 is TGTGCCAGCAGTTTGGGACTACGCAGCTCCTACGAGCAGTACTTC.

The chain recombines TRBV6-1 with TRBJ2-7, with TRBD2 matching over 8 bases. Germline V gene sequence: CDR1 MNHNS, CDR2 SASEGT. Trimming cost V 2 bases and J 7 bases; bases outside gene matches: 10. This CDR3 region has 15 residues. DNA for the CDR3: TGTGCCAGCAGTGAACCCGAAGCGGGGGCGAGGGAGCAGTACTTC. It translates to CASSEPEAGAREQYF.

This clone has more than one count but fewer than ten. The chain uses TRBV11-2 and TRBJ1-2; D gene uncertain. CDR1 and CDR2 (germline): SGHAT, FQNNGV. The germline V and J ends were trimmed by 0 bases and 2 bases, with 13 bases remaining between them. The CDR3 totals 16 residues. CDR3 DNA sequence: TGTGCCAGCAGCTTAGATCGGGTCGATAGAAACTATGGCTACACCTTC. As protein: CASSLDRVDRNYGYTF.

The count of this clone is one. The DNA of the CDR3 is TGCGCCAGCAGTGATTACGGGTACACCGGGGAGCTGTTTTTT. Residues: CASSDYGYTGELFF. The chain couples TRBV10-1 to TRBJ2-2; D is uncertain. The germline gives CDR1 WNHNN, CDR2 SYGVQD (reference sequence). V lost 3 bases, J lost 3 bases, and 8 bases lay in between. There are 14 residues in the CDR3.

The J gene is TRBJ2-7, the V gene TRBV6-2 or TRBV6-3; 8 nucleotides line up with TRBD2. The CDR3 runs 16 residues. The germline V gene has CDR1 MNHEY and CDR2 SVGEGT. The J segment lost 7 bases and the V segment lost 2 bases, leaving 13 bases of the junction unmatched. The CDR3 DNA sequence: TGTGCCAGCAGTTACAGGTTTAAGCGGGAGAGGCAAGAGCAGTACTTC. It encodes CASSYRFKRERQEQYF.

This chain connects TRBV9 to TRBJ1-4, with 9 bases identical to TRBD1. Germline values: CDR1 SGDLS, CDR2 YYNGEE. V was pared by 4 bases and J by 4 bases, with 5 bases of the junction left unmatched. The CDR3 loop spans 15 amino acids. CDR3 in amino acids: CASSSRTGVNEKLFF. The CDR3 nucleotides are TGTGCCAGCAGCTCTCGGACAGGGGTTAATGAAAAACTGTTTTTT.

This clone came up once. The chain couples TRBV3-1 (or the pseudogene TRBV3-2) to TRBJ2-7, with TRBD2 identical over 10 bases. This CDR3 spans 15 amino acids. Trimming cost V 4 bases and J 4 bases; bases outside gene matches: 7. Germline-derived CDR1 and CDR2 are LGHDT and YNNKEL (reference sequence). Here the CDR3 reads CASSRGTSVSYEQYF. The CDR3 nucleotides are TGTGCCAGCAGCCGAGGGACTAGCGTTTCTTACGAGCAGTACTTC.

This clone was detected a few times. The rearrangement joins TRBV18 to TRBJ2-7; TRBD2 is a possible D gene (6 bases). CDR1 and CDR2 from the germline V gene are KGHSH and LQKENI. Trimming pared 6 bases from V and 7 bases from J, leaving 13 bases between. The CDR3 loop spans 12 amino acids. The CDR3 sequence is CASSYGGGEQYF. CDR3 nucleotide sequence: TGTGCCAGCTCGTACGGTGGGGGGGAGCAGTACTTC.

The chain links TRBV19 to TRBJ2-2, with 8 bases matching TRBD1. The CDR3 spans 15 residues. The germline V gene encodes CDR1 LNHDA and CDR2 SQIVND (reference sequence). Germline trimming cut 5 bases from V and 0 bases from J; bases unmatched to any gene: 2. In nucleotides, the CDR3 is TGTGCCAGTAGTCTACAGGGGGCGAACACCGGGGAGCTGTTTTTT. It specifies CASSLQGANTGELFF.

In this sample, this clone turned up a few times. The chain combines TRBV4-2 with TRBJ2-7; no clear D gene. V lost 0 bases and J 3 bases, leaving 9 bases between the germline ends. The CDR3 loop spans 14 amino acids. Germline CDR1 reads LGHNA; CDR2 reads YNFKEQ. The CDR3 loop reads CASSQDRAGYEQYF. The CDR3 coding sequence is TGTGCCAGCAGCCAAGATCGAGCAGGCTACGAGCAGTACTTC.

The chain carries TRBV5-6 and TRBJ1-2; 8 bases are a match to TRBD1. V shed 0 bases and J 7 bases; nucleotides not matched to a gene: 5. CDR3 length: 14 amino acids. Germline values: CDR1 SGHDT, CDR2 YYEEEE. The CDR3 is CASSLVTGVSGYTF. For the CDR3, the DNA is TGTGCCAGCAGCTTGGTGACAGGGGTTAGTGGCTACACCTTC.

A single count supports this clone. V usage is TRBV11-2 and J usage is TRBJ2-5; 7 bases agree with TRBD2. Trimming cost V 5 bases and J 5 bases; bases outside gene matches: 11. CDR1 SGHAT and CDR2 FQNNGV come from the germline V gene. The CDR3 is 15 amino acids. DNA for the CDR3: TGTGCCAGCAGCAGGACTAGGGCTCGGGGGGAGACCCAGTACTTC. Translated, it gives CASSRTRARGETQYF.

The chain uses TRBV24-1 and TRBJ2-1; 11 nucleotides line up with TRBD2. Germline V gene data show CDR1 as KGHDR and CDR2 as SFDVKD. V dropped 4 bases and J dropped 0; count of bases not matched to a gene: 1. The length of the CDR3 is 16 residues. The CDR3 spells CATSETSGSSYNEQFF. For the CDR3, the DNA is TGTGCCACCAGTGAAACTAGCGGGAGCTCCTACAATGAGCAGTTCTTC.

V usage is TRBV19 and J usage is TRBJ2-3, with a tentative D call TRBD1 (6 bases). V lost 6 bases to trimming and J lost 1 base, with 8 bases between them. The CDR3 runs to 13 residues. Germline V gene sequence: CDR1 LNHDA, CDR2 SQIVND (reference sequence). The CDR3 region is CASRAGGTDTQYF. The CDR3 DNA sequence: TGTGCCAGTAGGGCAGGGGGCACAGATACGCAGTATTTT.

This sequence joins TRBV28 and TRBJ1-2; possibly TRBD1 for D (5 bases). This CDR3 has 14 amino acids. Germline loops: CDR1 MDHEN, CDR2 SYDVKM. The V gene lost 4 bases and the J gene lost 6 bases, with 15 bases spanning the gap. This chain's CDR3 is CASSSPGEGNGYTF. The DNA of the CDR3 is TGTGCCAGCAGTTCCCCGGGGGAGGGGAATGGCTACACCTTC.

The chain links TRBV19 to TRBJ1-1; 10 bases match TRBD1. The CDR3 is made up of 14 amino acids. Germline CDR1 LNHDA, CDR2 SQIVND (reference sequence). V lost 4 bases to trimming and J lost 4 bases; unmatched junction nucleotides: 3. CDR3 in amino acids: CASSRQGAVTEAFF. DNA for the CDR3: TGTGCCAGTAGTAGACAGGGGGCAGTCACTGAAGCTTTCTTT.

J is TRBJ2-7 and V is TRBV29-1; tentatively, D is TRBD2 (5 bases). Trimming removed 1 base from V and 3 bases from J, with 10 bases in between. The CDR3 contains 13 residues. Germline lookup yields CDR1 SQVTM and CDR2 ANQGSEA. The CDR3 reads CSVEGGLFYEQYF. In DNA, the CDR3 is TGCAGCGTTGAAGGAGGACTTTTCTACGAGCAGTACTTC.

This clone came up a few times. The chain is built from TRBV7-8 and TRBJ1-3, with 7 bases that match TRBD1. The CDR3 consists of 15 residues. The V gene end was trimmed by 6 bases and the J gene end by 7 bases; junction bases not matched to a gene: 12. The germline CDR1 and CDR2 sequences are SGHVS and FQNEAQ. The CDR3, as DNA: TGTGCCAGCAGTCTTAGTTCGACAGGGAGGAACACCATATATTTT. This gives the protein CASSLSSTGRNTIYF.

CDR3 loop: CAGGQGTNTEAFF. CDR3 in DNA: TGTGCCGGGGGACAGGGGACGAACACTGAAGCTTTCTTT. The genes are TRBV12-3 or TRBV12-4 and TRBJ1-1; 10 positions agree with TRBD1. The V gene end was trimmed by 11 bases and the J gene end by 1 base; junction bases not matched to a gene: 4. This CDR3 comprises 13 residues.

The rearrangement links TRBV30 to TRBJ2-1; possibly TRBD2 for D (5 bases). Germline CDR1 reads GTSNPN; CDR2 reads SVGIG (reference sequence). V lost 0 bases to trimming and J lost 0 bases, with 12 bases between them. CDR3 length: 16 residues. The CDR3 region has the DNA TGTGCCTGGAGTGTACCGGGGTTGAGCTCCTACAATGAGCAGTTCTTC. Translated: CAWSVPGLSSYNEQFF.

The genes are TRBV6-5 and TRBJ1-2, with unresolved D. Germline V CDR1 and CDR2: MNHEY, SVGAGI. The V gene lost 4 bases and the J gene lost 8 bases, with 14 bases spanning the gap. The CDR3 is made up of 13 amino acids. Written as DNA, the CDR3 is TGTGCCAGCAGTTCCTCCCCCCGGGAAGGCTACACCTTC. Its translation is CASSSSPREGYTF.

The CDR3 DNA sequence: TGTGCCAGCTTAGGACAGGTGAACACCGGGGAGCTGTTTTTT. Its protein is CASLGQVNTGELFF. The rearrangement joins TRBV18 to TRBJ2-2; 7 nucleotides align to TRBD1. Germline V gene sequence: CDR1 KGHSH, CDR2 LQKENI. Germline trimming cut 7 bases from V and 1 base from J; bases unmatched to any gene: 3. There are 14 residues in the CDR3.

J is TRBJ1-1 and V is TRBV24-1; D gene uncertain. Trimming pared 5 bases from V and 1 base from J, leaving 7 bases between. This CDR3 comprises 13 residues. Germline values: CDR1 KGHDR, CDR2 SFDVKD. The DNA of the CDR3 is TGTGCCACCAGTGCGGCAGGGAACACTGAAGCTTTCTTT. It encodes CATSAAGNTEAFF.

This chain joins TRBV25-1 and TRBJ2-1; TRBD1 matches 8 bases. Trimming took 7 bases from V and 8 from J; bases not matched to a gene: 19. This CDR3 spans 17 amino acids. Looked up from germline, CDR1 is MGHDK and CDR2 is SYGVNS. The CDR3 region has the DNA TGTGCCAGCACCCCAACCGAGGTCCGGGACAGGAGGGATGAGCAGTTCTTC. Protein: CASTPTEVRDRRDEQFF.

Ten or more counts support this clone. The CDR3 DNA follows: TGTGCCAGCAGCTTAGCGGACAGGCTTTATGGCTACACCTTC. It specifies CASSLADRLYGYTF. The chain recombines TRBV28 with TRBJ1-2, with 7 positions matching TRBD1. V trimming: 6 bases; J trimming: 5 bases; junction bases outside the gene matches: 9. Germline loops: CDR1 MDHEN, CDR2 SYDVKM. This CDR3 is built from 14 residues.

The chain employs TRBV4-1 and TRBJ2-7, with 11 nucleotides matching TRBD1. Germline CDR1 and CDR2: MGHRA and YSYEKL. V was pared by 1 base and J by 2 bases, with 7 bases of the junction left unmatched. The CDR3 is made up of 17 amino acids. This CDR3 is CASSQGPGQGVPYEQYF. The DNA for the CDR3 is TGCGCCAGCAGCCAAGGACCGGGACAGGGGGTCCCCTACGAGCAGTACTTC.

V usage is TRBV19 and J usage is TRBJ2-1; TRBD1 aligns across 9 bases. From germline, CDR1 is LNHDA and CDR2 SQIVND (reference sequence). The CDR3 length is 15 residues. J gave up 4 bases and V 6 bases, and 7 bases lay outside the gene matches. The CDR3 DNA is TGTGCCAGTAGGGCCGGGACAGGGTCGTACAATGAGCAGTTCTTC. Translated, it gives CASRAGTGSYNEQFF.

V is TRBV5-1 and J is TRBJ1-2, with 9 bases fitting TRBD1. The germline CDR1 and CDR2 sequences are SGHRS and YFSETQ. The CDR3 sequence is 14 residues long. After removal of 0 bases from V and 8 bases from J, the junction contained 5 bases not matched to a gene. The CDR3 reads CASSLDRGPRGYTF. CDR3 DNA: TGCGCCAGCAGCTTGGACAGGGGGCCCCGGGGCTACACCTTC.

V gene TRBV7-2 combines with J gene TRBJ2-2; TRBD1 matches 9 bases. Germline CDR1 SGHTA, CDR2 FQGNSA. The CDR3 length is 16 residues. V lost 5 bases, J lost 4 bases, and 8 bases stayed unmatched. The DNA of the CDR3 is TGTGCCAGCAGCCCCTGGACAGGGGTGGCCACCGGGGAGCTGTTTTTT. Its translation: CASSPWTGVATGELFF.

The rearrangement joins TRBV7-9 to TRBJ1-5; 8 bases align to TRBD1. V trimming: 4 bases; J trimming: 5 bases; junction bases outside the gene matches: 4. Germline values: CDR1 SEHNR, CDR2 FQNEAQ (reference sequence). CDR3 length: 14 residues. The CDR3 DNA reads TGTGCCAGCAGCTACGGACAGGGATATCAGCCCCAGCATTTT. It codes for CASSYGQGYQPQHF.